The rows below give T cell receptor beta chains drawn from one sample of a study of T cells in localized non-small cell lung cancer. Profiling relied on immunoSEQ multiplex PCR, and the TCRdb table lists in-frame clones only, not all of them. The sample shows about 3,100 clones, about 25% of them seen only once. The sequencing used normal lung tissue next to the tumor, collected before any cancer treatment. The source of these receptors is a male donor aged 60 or older with stage II lung adenocarcinoma. Both conserved end residues are part of each CDR3. The order of the fields is clone size, J gene, D gene, V gene, CDR3 DNA, CDR3 protein. D genes are given only for firm matches. Size is stated for part of the rows, as once, few or many counts, or as a class when the clone is expanded.

few | TRBJ2-2 | TRBD2 | TRBV11-3 | TGTGCCAGCAGCTTAACGGTGATAGCGGGCCACACCGGGGAGCTGTTTTTT | CASSLTVIAGHTGELFF
- | TRBJ1-4 | - | TRBV19 | TGTGCCAGTAGAGACGGGATTAATGAAAAACTGTTTTTT | CASRDGINEKLFF
- | TRBJ1-6 | - | TRBV6-8 | TGTGCCAGCAGTCAGAGCTCCTATAATTCACCCCTCCACTTT | CASSQSSYNSPLHF
medium-sized | TRBJ1-6 | - | TRBV11-3 | TGTGCCAGCAGCTTAGGGGACCGGGACACCGAATTGAGGGTTTTT | CASSLGDRDTELRVF
few | TRBJ1-1 | - | TRBV6-4 | TGTGCCAGCAGTTCTCCCCAGGGGCGTGGGGCTTTCTTT | CASSSPQGRGAFF
few | TRBJ2-7 | - | TRBV9 | TGTGCCAGCAGCGTAAGCAGTGCCTACGAGCAGTACTTC | CASSVSSAYEQYF
- | TRBJ1-1 | - | TRBV18 | TGTGCCAGCTCACCCAACAGGGACACTGAAGCTTTCTTT | CASSPNRDTEAFF
- | TRBJ2-2 | - | TRBV11-3 | TGTGCCAGCAGCGCACCGGGAAGGAGGTCTGTCGGGGAGCTGTTTTTT | CASSAPGRRSVGELFF
few | TRBJ1-4 | - | TRBV6-8 | TGTGCCAGCAGTTCACAGGGAGAAAAACTGTTTTTT | CASSSQGEKLFF
- | TRBJ2-5 | - | TRBV19 | TGTGCCAGTAGTATAGTAGCCCAAGAGACCCAGTACTTC | CASSIVAQETQYF
- | TRBJ1-1 | - | TRBV30 | TGTGCCTGGAGTTCCGGGACACCCGAGGATTTCTTT | CAWSSGTPEDFF
- | TRBJ1-1 | - | TRBV23-1 | TGCGCCAGCAGTCAATCCCCACAGAACACTGAAGCTTTCTTT | CASSQSPQNTEAFF
- | TRBJ1-1 | - | TRBV12-5 | TGTGCCAGCAAGCTCCGGGAGAACACTGAAGCTTTCTTT | CASKLRENTEAFF
medium-sized | TRBJ2-7 | TRBD2 | TRBV6-8 | TGTGCCAGCAGTGCAGGTAGCGGGGGCCCCTACGAGCAGTACTTC | CASSAGSGGPYEQYF